This T cell receptor beta chain comes out of a study of CD8+CD57+ T cells in acquired aplastic anemia. Study overall: DNA recovered from sorted CD4+ and CD8+ cells had a mean of about 3 ug. Findings and caveats of the study: The CD8+ Simpson's diversity of patients and controls was not significantly different. Both patients and controls carried the same twenty-nine CD8+ CDR3 sequences.

With respect to this clonotype: Antigen: not known.

For CDR3 and TCR beta VDJ profiling, genomic DNA was the template used. From the reads, TCRdb called clonotypes with MiXCR, one entry per CDR3 protein. The sample has approximately 190,000 distinct CDR3 sequences, approximately 48% seen once. Patients picked for sequencing had shown CD8+CD57+ cell expansion detected by flow cytometry. Diagnosis of severe acquired aplastic anemia applied to all patients. Trimming shortened V by 7 bases and J by 0 bases, and 19 bases separated the two germline ends. CDR3 length equals 16 residues. CDR1 ENHRY and CDR2 SYGVKD come from the germline V gene. The chain combines TRBV10-3 with TRBJ2-7, with a possible D match to TRBD2 (6 bases). The clonotype originates from a human donor with aplastic anemia. Sequencing was performed on sorted CD4+, CD8+, or CD8+CD57+ T cells (not recorded which) from PBMCs. CDR3 DNA: TGTGCCATCACCAAAAAAGAAGGGACTGCCTCCTACGAGCAGTACTTC. Translation: CAITKKEGTASYEQYF.